This T cell receptor beta chain originates from a study of T cell repertoires in cytomegalovirus infection. Study overall: CMV epitopes in the study were HLA-C-restricted (recently identified) and HLA-B-restricted (well studied). Indications came from public TCR beta signatures; they pointed to CMV infection and to a matching HLA type.

This clonotype was detected only a few times. Its antigen is not known. Trimming left V 5 bases short and J 0 bases short, with 17 bases between. The CDR3 covers 16 residues. Germline assignment: CDR1 SEHNR and CDR2 FQNEAQ (reference sequence). MiXCR, applied by TCRdb to the reads, yields one record per CDR3 protein. The sample contains about 70,000 distinct CDR3 sequences, approximately 22% of which appear only once. The sequence was obtained from a human donor in good health (CMV status not recorded). Some clones in this sample may be carry-over from other donors' samples. The sequencing here drew on CD8+ T cells from cultured PBMCs, taken from culture after CMV antigen stimulation. This chain uses TRBV7-9 with TRBJ2-7; the D is unclear. In DNA, the CDR3 is TGTGCCAGCAGCGGGTGGTACCACCTATCCTCCTACGAGCAGTACTTC. Its protein is CASSGWYHLSSYEQYF.